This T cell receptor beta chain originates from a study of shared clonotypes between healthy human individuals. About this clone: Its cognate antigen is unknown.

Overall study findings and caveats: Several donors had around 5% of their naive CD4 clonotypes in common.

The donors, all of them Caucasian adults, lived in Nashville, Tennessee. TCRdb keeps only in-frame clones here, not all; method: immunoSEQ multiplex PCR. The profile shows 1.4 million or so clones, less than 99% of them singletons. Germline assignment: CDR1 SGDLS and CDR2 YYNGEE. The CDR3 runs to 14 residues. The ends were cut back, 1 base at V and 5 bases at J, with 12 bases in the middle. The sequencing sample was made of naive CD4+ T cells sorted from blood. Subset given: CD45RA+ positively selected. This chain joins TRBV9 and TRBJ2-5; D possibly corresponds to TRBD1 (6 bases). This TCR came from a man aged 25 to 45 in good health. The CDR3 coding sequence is TGTGCCAGCAGCGTATCACAGGGTTGGGAGACCCAGTACTTC. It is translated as CASSVSQGWETQYF.